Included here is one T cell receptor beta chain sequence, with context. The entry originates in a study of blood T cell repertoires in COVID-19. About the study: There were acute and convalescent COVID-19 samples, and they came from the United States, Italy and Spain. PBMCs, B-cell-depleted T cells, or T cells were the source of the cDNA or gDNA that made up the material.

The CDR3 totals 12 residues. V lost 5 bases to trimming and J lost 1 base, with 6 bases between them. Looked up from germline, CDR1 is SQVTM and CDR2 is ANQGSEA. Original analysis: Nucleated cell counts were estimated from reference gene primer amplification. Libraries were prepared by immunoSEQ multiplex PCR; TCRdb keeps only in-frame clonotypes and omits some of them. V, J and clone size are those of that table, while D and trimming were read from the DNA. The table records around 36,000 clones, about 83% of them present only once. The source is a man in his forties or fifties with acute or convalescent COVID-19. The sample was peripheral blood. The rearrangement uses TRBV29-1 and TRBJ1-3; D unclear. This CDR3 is CSVYGSGNTIYF. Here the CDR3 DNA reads TGCAGCGTTTACGGGTCTGGAAACACCATATATTTT. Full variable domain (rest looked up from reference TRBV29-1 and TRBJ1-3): SAVISQKPSRDICQRGTSLTIQCQVDSQVTMMFWYRQQPGQSLTLIATANQGSEATYESGFVIDKFPISRPNLTFSTLTVSNMSPEDSSIYLCSVYGSGNTIYFGEGSWLTVV.